These 31 T cell receptor beta chains originate from one sample sequenced in a study of control samples from healthy donors and cancer patients (dated by TCRdb to the early 2020s). Library preparation employed the immunoSEQ multiplex PCR assay. The immuneACCESS repertoire file appears here via TCRdb, limited to in-frame rearrangements. These files lack a portion of the clones; in checked studies, under half of the deficit traces to unresolved V genes, and the cause of the others is not known. This sample has some 200,000 clones in its table, and about 93% of those were observed once. The biggest ten clones account for roughly 1.5% of the sample. Sequenced material: blood. These receptors came from a man in his late teens or twenties in good health.

The sample holds one count of this clone. This chain connects TRBV5-1 to TRBJ1-3; D is perhaps TRBD1 (5 bases). The CDR3 loop spans 15 amino acids. V lost 4 bases and J 6 bases, leaving 17 bases between the germline ends. From germline, CDR1 is SGHRS and CDR2 YFSETQ. The CDR3 bases are TGCGCCAGCAGCCCGGGGCGGGACGCTAAAAACACCATATATTTT. Translating it yields CASSPGRDAKNTIYF.

The chain links TRBV11-3 to TRBJ2-1; D may be TRBD2 (6 bases). Germline V gene data show CDR1 as SGHNT and CDR2 as YENEEA. The CDR3 loop spans 13 amino acids. Trimming took off 5 bases at V and 9 bases at J, with 14 bases between the two ends. The CDR3 protein is CASSQGGAPEQFF. The CDR3 DNA sequence: TGTGCCAGCAGCCAGGGCGGGGCGCCTGAGCAGTTCTTC.

This chain uses TRBV20-1 with TRBJ2-1, with a tentative D call TRBD1 (6 bases). The CDR3 totals 11 residues. Germline V gene lookup returns CDR1 DFQATT and CDR2 SNEGSKA (reference sequence). V lost 6 bases to trimming and J lost 7 bases, with 10 bases between them. The CDR3 loop is CSAPRGNEQFF. The CDR3 nucleotides are TGCAGTGCCCCCAGGGGTAATGAGCAGTTCTTC.

The chain joins TRBV27 to TRBJ2-6; weak D call: TRBD2 (5 bases). CDR1 is MNHEY and CDR2 is SMNVEV in the germline V gene (reference sequence). This CDR3 spans 15 amino acids. V was trimmed by 3 bases and J by 2 bases, leaving 8 bases between them. CDR3 in amino acids: CASSFAGAGANVLTF. CDR3 sequence (DNA): TGTGCCAGCAGTTTTGCCGGGGCTGGGGCCAACGTCCTGACTTTC.

This chain uses TRBV6-5 with TRBJ1-5; 7 bases fit TRBD1. This CDR3 contains 15 residues. Germline lookup yields CDR1 MNHEY and CDR2 SVGAGI. After removal of 6 bases from V and 0 bases from J, the junction contained 5 bases not matched to a gene. CDR3 DNA: TGTGCCAGCAGAACGGGACAGCTTAGCAATCAGCCCCAGCATTTT. Amino acids: CASRTGQLSNQPQHF.

The chain couples TRBV7-3 to TRBJ2-2, with 9 bases that match TRBD2. Germline assignment: CDR1 SGHTA and CDR2 FQGTGA. This CDR3 has 15 amino acids. J lost 6 bases, V lost 1 base, and 3 bases had no gene match. The CDR3 sequence is CASSLSGGASGELFF. CDR3 nucleotide sequence: TGTGCCAGCAGCTTAAGCGGGGGGGCCTCCGGGGAGCTGTTTTTT.

V is TRBV19 and J is TRBJ1-2; D possibly corresponds to TRBD1 (6 bases). CDR3 size: 14 residues. CDR1 is LNHDA, CDR2 SQIVND, per germline (reference sequence). V was cut by 5 bases and J by 7 bases, with 17 bases left in between. Written as DNA, the CDR3 is TGTGCCAGTAGTGCGAACAGGGAGGGGATTGGCTACACCTTC. Protein: CASSANREGIGYTF.

This clone showed up just a few times. V usage is TRBV7-3 and J usage is TRBJ2-1; 7 bases match TRBD2. The CDR3 runs to 14 residues. Germline CDR1 is SGHTA and CDR2 is FQGTGA. V was pared by 5 bases and J by 6 bases, with 7 bases of the junction left unmatched. In DNA form, the CDR3 reads TGTGCCAGCAGCCCATCCGGCGGGAGCAATGAGCAGTTCTTC. Translated, it gives CASSPSGGSNEQFF.

On this clone: The junction differs from germline at one of its ends, possibly a read error. The chain recombines TRBV3-1 (or the pseudogene TRBV3-2) with TRBJ1-6; TRBD1 matches 12 bases. The germline V gene has CDR1 LGHDT and CDR2 YNNKEL (reference sequence). This CDR3 region has 19 residues. The CDR3 coding sequence is TGTGCCAGCAGCCAAGCGGGGACAGGGGGCTATACTAATAATTCACCCCTCTACTTT. It encodes CASSQAGTGGYTNNSPLYF.

The chain has TRBV5-4 and TRBJ2-2; D remains unclear. Deletions cut 2 bases from V and 6 bases from J, with 8 bases between. CDR1 SGHNT and CDR2 YYREEE come from the germline V gene (reference sequence). The CDR3 runs 13 residues. The CDR3 sequence: CASSFPPAGELFF. The CDR3, as DNA: TGTGCCAGCAGCTTTCCACCCGCCGGGGAGCTGTTTTTT.

The rearrangement links TRBV5-1 to TRBJ2-7, with TRBD1 matching 8 bases. From germline, CDR1 is SGHRS and CDR2 YFSETQ. This CDR3 has 14 amino acids. V was clipped by 5 bases and J by 0 bases; unmatched bases: 4. This CDR3 is CASSWGTGSYEQYF. In DNA form, the CDR3 reads TGCGCCAGCAGTTGGGGGACAGGCTCCTACGAGCAGTACTTC.

This sequence joins TRBV14 and TRBJ2-1, with TRBD1 matching over 9 bases. V gave up 0 bases and J gave up 7 bases; unmatched junction bases: 7. CDR1 and CDR2 (germline): SGHDN, FVKESK. CDR3 length equals 16 residues. The CDR3 loop is CASSQDTGGFGNEQFF. CDR3 DNA sequence: TGTGCCAGCAGCCAAGATACAGGGGGCTTTGGGAATGAGCAGTTCTTC.

The V gene is TRBV15, the J gene TRBJ2-3; no clear D gene. The CDR3 covers 15 residues. Per the germline V gene, CDR1 is LNHNV and CDR2 is YYDKDF (reference sequence). Trimming removed 0 bases at V and 1 base at J, with 8 bases between. CDR3: CATSRDERGTDTQYF. In DNA form, the CDR3 reads TGTGCCACCAGCAGAGATGAAAGGGGCACAGATACGCAGTATTTT.

V gene TRBV27 combines with J gene TRBJ2-7, with TRBD1 matching over 11 bases. This CDR3 spans 16 amino acids. V was pared by 5 bases and J by 4 bases, with 10 bases of the junction left unmatched. Germline CDR1 MNHEY, CDR2 SMNVEV (reference sequence). The CDR3 spells CASSARSGTGGYEQYF. The CDR3, as DNA: TGTGCCAGCAGTGCAAGATCCGGGACAGGGGGTTACGAGCAGTACTTC.

In its sample, this clone was seen a few times. V and J are TRBV27 and TRBJ1-5; 9 nucleotides match TRBD1. Germline lookup yields CDR1 MNHEY and CDR2 SMNVEV (reference sequence). J gave up 7 bases and V 6 bases, and 7 bases lay outside the gene matches. This CDR3 is 14 amino acids long. The CDR3 region is CASSPDRGGQPQHF. DNA of the CDR3: TGTGCCAGCAGCCCGGACAGGGGCGGACAGCCCCAGCATTTT.

This chain links TRBV12-5 with TRBJ2-1; D is possibly TRBD1 (6 bases). Looked up from germline, CDR1 is LGHNT and CDR2 is FRNRAP. The V end was cut by 2 bases, the J end by 6 bases, with 20 bases between. This CDR3 spans 17 amino acids. CDR3 sequence: CASGLTSPGTNGNEQFF. CDR3 bases: TGTGCTAGTGGTTTGACCTCACCCGGGACAAACGGCAATGAGCAGTTCTTC.

This clone has only one observation. The rearrangement uses TRBV6-5 and TRBJ2-7; D gene uncertain. V lost 6 bases, J lost 2 bases, and 17 bases lay in between. In germline, CDR1 is MNHEY, CDR2 SVGAGI. This CDR3 has 15 amino acids. CDR3 amino acids: CASRPHFRAAYEQYF. The CDR3 nucleotides read TGTGCCAGCAGACCCCACTTTAGGGCCGCCTACGAGCAGTACTTC.

In this sample, this clone turned up a few times. This sequence joins TRBV3-1 (or the pseudogene TRBV3-2) and TRBJ1-5; D possibly corresponds to TRBD1 (6 bases). Germline-derived CDR1 and CDR2 are LGHDT and YNNKEL (reference sequence). The CDR3 runs to 15 residues. The ends were cut back, 3 bases at V and 7 bases at J, with 16 bases in the middle. CDR3 protein: CASSHGGASGQPQHF. In nucleotides, the CDR3 is TGTGCCAGCAGCCATGGGGGCGCGAGTGGACAGCCCCAGCATTTT.

The J gene is TRBJ1-5, the V gene TRBV18; D possibly corresponds to TRBD1 (6 bases). Germline lookup yields CDR1 KGHSH and CDR2 LQKENI. This CDR3 comprises 13 residues. Trimming removed 3 bases from V and 4 bases from J, with 7 bases in between. This CDR3 is CASSPRGNQPQHF. The CDR3 DNA reads TGTGCCAGCTCACCGAGGGGGAATCAGCCCCAGCATTTT.

The rearrangement uses TRBV6-1 and TRBJ1-1; a possible D gene is TRBD1 (5 bases). There are 12 residues in the CDR3. The germline CDR1 and CDR2 sequences are MNHNS and SASEGT. V was shortened by 10 bases and J by 4 bases, with 13 bases between the two germline ends. The CDR3 reads CATSSGPTEAFF. Written as DNA, the CDR3 is TGTGCCACTAGTTCAGGGCCCACTGAAGCTTTCTTT.

The V gene is TRBV24-1, the J gene TRBJ1-4; perhaps TRBD1 as D (6 bases). V was pared by 2 bases and J by 4 bases, with 10 bases between. The CDR3 loop spans 15 amino acids. Germline-derived CDR1 and CDR2 are KGHDR and SFDVKD. The CDR3 bases are TGTGCCACCAGTGATTCCCGGACAGTTAATGAAAAACTGTTTTTT. It specifies CATSDSRTVNEKLFF.

CDR3 DNA sequence: TGTGCCAGCAGTGAAAGGACCTTAGGAAATTCACCCCTCCACTTT. Protein: CASSERTLGNSPLHF. This sequence joins TRBV2 and TRBJ1-6, with unresolved D. Per the germline V gene, CDR1 is SNHLY and CDR2 is FYNNEI. This CDR3 has 15 amino acids. V was clipped by 2 bases and J by 7 bases, with 12 bases between them.

CDR3: CASSYQRTVYNEQFF. For the CDR3, the DNA is TGTGCCAGCAGTTACCAGAGGACAGTCTACAATGAGCAGTTCTTC. V gene TRBV6-2 or TRBV6-3 combines with J gene TRBJ2-1, with D possibly TRBD1 on 6 matching bases. V lost 2 bases and J lost 3, with 11 bases in between. The V gene's germline CDR1 is MNHEY and CDR2 SVGEGT. The CDR3 covers 15 residues.

The chain employs TRBV11-3 and TRBJ2-4, with 9 positions matching TRBD1. The V segment lost 5 bases and the J segment 5 bases; nucleotides outside the gene matches: 4. Germline V lookup: CDR1 SGHNT, CDR2 YENEEA. The CDR3 length is 14 residues. The CDR3 coding sequence is TGTGCCAGCAGCCCACAGGGGGCCCAAAACATTCAGTACTTC. Protein sequence: CASSPQGAQNIQYF.

This clone was counted once. This chain links TRBV2 with TRBJ2-1; D remains unclear. CDR1 is SNHLY and CDR2 is FYNNEI in the germline V gene. The CDR3 extends over 14 amino acids. Trimming stripped 3 bases from V and 0 bases from J, with 6 bases between. The CDR3 bases are TGTGCCAGCAGTGACGAGACCTCCTACAATGAGCAGTTCTTC. This encodes CASSDETSYNEQFF. The full variable domain, with the rest looked up from reference TRBV2 and TRBJ2-1, is EPEVTQTPSHQVTQMGQEVILRCVPISNHLYFYWYRQILGQKVEFLVSFYNNEISEKSEIFDDQFSVERPDGSNFTLKIRSTKLEDSAMYFCASSDETSYNEQFFGPGTRLTVL.

The V gene is TRBV9, the J gene TRBJ2-7, with 10 bases fitting TRBD2. The trim removed 0 bases at V and 4 bases at J, leaving 7 bases unmatched. CDR1 and CDR2 (germline): SGDLS, YYNGEE. The CDR3 loop spans 16 amino acids. The CDR3 here is CASSVGSLAGVYEQYF. CDR3 bases: TGTGCCAGCAGCGTAGGGTCCCTAGCGGGGGTGTACGAGCAGTACTTC.

The gene calls are TRBV15 and TRBJ2-1; D is possibly TRBD2 (7 bases). Deletions cut 3 bases from V and 4 bases from J, with 16 bases between. Germline V gives CDR1 LNHNV, CDR2 YYDKDF (reference sequence). The CDR3 is 16 amino acids. The CDR3 loop is CATSRGLGGAYNEQFF. Written as DNA, the CDR3 is TGTGCCACCAGCAGGGGTTTAGGGGGGGCGTACAATGAGCAGTTCTTC.

The CDR3 nucleotides read TGTGCCTGGAGTGGAACGGACAGGAGTTTCAATCAGCCCCAGCATTTT. This encodes CAWSGTDRSFNQPQHF. This chain links TRBV30 with TRBJ1-5; TRBD1 aligns across 7 bases. The CDR3 loop spans 16 amino acids. V lost 1 base to trimming and J lost 3 bases; unmatched junction nucleotides: 9. From germline, CDR1 is GTSNPN and CDR2 SVGIG (reference sequence).

V gene TRBV7-9 combines with J gene TRBJ1-6; a weak D match, TRBD1 (5 bases). V was clipped by 0 bases and J by 9 bases, with 9 bases between them. CDR1 and CDR2 (germline): SEHNR, FQNEAQ (reference sequence). The CDR3 spans 14 residues. CDR3 sequence (DNA): TGTGCCAGCAGCTTAGCCGGTCAGGGTTCACCCCTCCACTTT. Amino acid sequence: CASSLAGQGSPLHF.

The V call is TRBV7-6, the J call TRBJ2-5; tentative D call: TRBD2 (5 bases). V was pared by 5 bases and J by 4 bases, with 20 bases between. Germline CDR1 SGHVS, CDR2 FNYEAQ. This CDR3 is built from 16 residues. The chain's CDR3 is CASSLGTGSGGETQYF. CDR3 nucleotides: TGTGCCAGCAGCCTGGGCACGGGGTCGGGTGGAGAGACCCAGTACTTC.

The rearrangement uses TRBV3-1 (or the pseudogene TRBV3-2) and TRBJ1-1; D gene unclear. The CDR3 length is 13 residues. Germline V CDR1 and CDR2: LGHDT, YNNKEL (reference sequence). Trimming stripped 1 base from V and 7 bases from J, with 10 bases between. CDR3 DNA sequence: TGTGCCAGCAGCCAAGGTTTCGGCGGTGAAGCTTTCTTT. It encodes CASSQGFGGEAFF.